A single sample gave rise to the 28 T cell receptor beta chains below, sequenced in a study of shared clonotypes between healthy human individuals. CD45RO-negative, CCR7-selected cells formed the naive CD8 fraction, which excluded terminally differentiated effector memory CD45RA+ cells. Generated by immunoSEQ multiplex PCR, the TCRdb table keeps only in-frame clones and is missing some. The sample lists hundreds of thousands of clones, approximately 96% occurring once. The specimen was naive CD8+ T cells sorted from blood. The receptors shown here come from a woman in her thirties in good health.

The V gene is TRBV7-9, the J gene TRBJ1-3; D unclear. V was cut by 8 bases and J by 0 bases, with 14 bases left in between. CDR1 is SEHNR, CDR2 FQNEAQ, per germline (reference sequence). This CDR3 has 15 amino acids. The CDR3 protein is CASGEGNISGNTIYF. The CDR3 region has the DNA TGTGCCAGCGGCGAAGGGAATATCTCTGGAAACACCATATATTTT.

The chain links TRBV7-2 to TRBJ2-7; D is unclear. The CDR3 length is 13 residues. Germline V gene sequence: CDR1 SGHTA, CDR2 FQGNSA. The V and J ends lost 5 bases and 5 bases respectively, with 13 bases between them. The DNA for the CDR3 is TGTGCCAGCAGCCGTACAACCCCTAACGAGCAGTACTTC. The encoded protein is CASSRTTPNEQYF. Using reference TRBV7-2 and TRBJ2-7 for the parts outside the CDR3, the full variable domain is GAGVSQSPSNKVTEKGKDVELRCDPISGHTALYWYRQSLGQGLEFLIYFQGNSAPDKSGLPSDRFSAERTGGSVSTLTIQRTQQEDSAVYLCASSRTTPNEQYFGPGTRLTVT.

The V call is TRBV4-2, the J call TRBJ1-2, with D tentatively TRBD1 (6 bases). This CDR3 has 16 amino acids. Germline V CDR1 and CDR2: LGHNA, YNFKEQ. Trimming left V 0 bases short and J 5 bases short, with 16 bases between. The CDR3 reads CASSQDGGGDRYGYTF. In DNA, the CDR3 is TGTGCCAGCAGCCAAGATGGGGGGGGCGATCGGTATGGCTACACCTTC.

The J gene is TRBJ1-2, the V gene TRBV29-1; D gene uncertain. The V end was cut by 2 bases, the J end by 6 bases, with 10 bases between. Germline lookup yields CDR1 SQVTM and CDR2 ANQGSEA. The CDR3 has 12 amino acids. CDR3 bases: TGCAGCGTTGAACGGCAGTACAATGGCTACACCTTC. Translating it yields CSVERQYNGYTF.

The J gene is TRBJ2-1, the V gene TRBV9, with D perhaps matching TRBD1 (5 bases). The V end was cut by 0 bases, the J end by 2 bases, with 9 bases between. The germline gives CDR1 SGDLS, CDR2 YYNGEE. The CDR3 loop spans 15 amino acids. Here the CDR3 reads CASSVVGAPYNEQFF. The CDR3 DNA follows: TGTGCCAGCAGCGTAGTTGGGGCCCCCTACAATGAGCAGTTCTTC.

This clone was picked up one time. The chain joins TRBV6-1 to TRBJ2-1; 9 positions match TRBD2. V shed 1 base, J shed 9 bases, and the junction held 10 bases outside the gene matches. CDR3 length: 16 amino acids. Germline values: CDR1 MNHNS, CDR2 SASEGT. The CDR3 bases are TGTGCCAGCAGTGAAGGTTTTATAGCGGGAGTCGGTGAGCAGTTCTTC. This gives the protein CASSEGFIAGVGEQFF.

The V call is TRBV29-1, the J call TRBJ2-7; TRBD2 is a possible D gene (5 bases). Trimming removed 4 bases at V and 2 bases at J, with 18 bases between. The CDR3 has 15 amino acids. Looked up from germline, CDR1 is SQVTM and CDR2 is ANQGSEA. The CDR3 spells CSVGIRGDLAYEQYF. CDR3 nucleotide sequence: TGCAGCGTTGGTATCCGGGGAGACCTGGCCTACGAGCAGTACTTC.

This chain connects TRBV27 to TRBJ1-5; D perhaps matches TRBD1 (6 bases). Deletions cut 6 bases from V and 6 bases from J, with 12 bases between. This CDR3 spans 13 amino acids. The germline gives CDR1 MNHEY, CDR2 SMNVEV (reference sequence). The CDR3: CASSWNRVQPQHF. The CDR3, as DNA: TGTGCCAGCAGCTGGAACAGGGTTCAGCCCCAGCATTTT.

A single count supports this clone. This chain connects TRBV7-9 to TRBJ2-2; 12 bases agree with TRBD2. Trimming at V came to 5 bases and at J to 6 bases, leaving 7 bases not matched to a gene. The CDR3 covers 16 residues. CDR1 and CDR2 from the germline V gene are SEHNR and FQNEAQ (reference sequence). CDR3 bases: TGTGCCAGCAGCCCGACTAGCGGGAGCAAGGCCGGGGAGCTGTTTTTT. Amino acid sequence: CASSPTSGSKAGELFF.

This clone has a single count. V and J are TRBV2 and TRBJ1-2, with 7 positions matching TRBD1. The CDR3 runs to 15 residues. V gave up 4 bases and J gave up 0 bases; unmatched junction bases: 5. Germline V gene data show CDR1 as SNHLY and CDR2 as FYNNEI. CDR3 sequence: CASSANRGANYGYTF. For the CDR3, the DNA is TGTGCCAGCAGTGCCAACAGGGGTGCTAACTATGGCTACACCTTC.

The V and J genes are TRBV10-2 and TRBJ2-5; TRBD2 aligns across 7 bases. V lost 3 bases and J lost 4; bases outside the gene matches: 5. Germline CDR1 WSHSY, CDR2 SAAADI. The CDR3 runs 14 residues. The CDR3 sequence: CASSDTGEGETQYF. CDR3 DNA sequence: TGCGCCAGCAGTGACACCGGGGAGGGAGAGACCCAGTACTTC.

This clone was seen a handful of times. The V gene is TRBV19, the J gene TRBJ1-1; 7 nucleotides line up with TRBD1. V gave up 3 bases and J gave up 3 bases; unmatched junction bases: 4. The CDR3 spans 14 residues. Germline V gene sequence: CDR1 LNHDA, CDR2 SQIVND (reference sequence). The CDR3 reads CASSMQQGHTEAFF. As DNA, the CDR3 is TGTGCCAGTAGTATGCAACAGGGGCACACTGAAGCTTTCTTT.

This clone was detected only a few times. The V and J genes are TRBV9 and TRBJ1-2, with D possibly being TRBD1 (5 bases). CDR1 and CDR2 from the germline V gene are SGDLS and YYNGEE. V lost 3 bases, J lost 2 bases, and 17 bases lay in between. There are 16 residues in the CDR3. The CDR3 DNA sequence: TGTGCCAGCAGCGGATTCGGACAAGGAAAAAACTATGGCTACACCTTC. This translates into CASSGFGQGKNYGYTF.

The V gene is TRBV4-2, the J gene TRBJ2-7, with 10 nucleotides matching TRBD2. CDR1 is LGHNA, CDR2 YNFKEQ, per germline. The CDR3 sequence is 15 residues long. Trimming took 0 bases from V and 12 from J; bases not matched to a gene: 11. The CDR3: CASSQEAASGSEAYF. CDR3 coding DNA: TGTGCCAGCAGCCAAGAAGCGGCTAGCGGGAGTGAGGCGTACTTC.

The chain joins TRBV25-1 to TRBJ1-1; 9 bases are shared with TRBD1. CDR3 length: 16 residues. CDR1 and CDR2 (germline): MGHDK, SYGVNS. The V and J ends lost 4 bases and 4 bases, in that order; junction bases with no gene match: 10. CDR3 nucleotide sequence: TGTGCCAGCAGTGGGGGACAGGGTGGAGATCCCACTGAAGCTTTCTTT. It specifies CASSGGQGGDPTEAFF.

CDR3 residues: CATSLPRGTSVREQFF. The CDR3 region has the DNA TGTGCCACCAGCCTTCCGCGGGGGACTAGCGTTCGTGAGCAGTTCTTC. This chain connects TRBV15 to TRBJ2-1, with 10 bases lining up with TRBD2. CDR1 is LNHNV, CDR2 YYDKDF, per germline (reference sequence). V was pared by 5 bases and J by 9 bases, with 13 bases of the junction left unmatched. This CDR3 has 16 amino acids.

V usage is TRBV5-8 and J usage is TRBJ2-1, with D unresolved. The germline V and J ends were trimmed by 4 bases and 8 bases, with 7 bases remaining between them. The germline CDR1 and CDR2 sequences are SGHTS and YDEGEE. This CDR3 has 11 amino acids. Here the CDR3 DNA reads TGTGCCAGCAGCCCGGGCTATGAGCAGTTCTTC. It encodes CASSPGYEQFF.

V and J are TRBV6-5 and TRBJ1-5, with 7 nucleotides matching TRBD1. V dropped 6 bases and J dropped 4; count of bases not matched to a gene: 9. Germline V gene lookup returns CDR1 MNHEY and CDR2 SVGAGI. The CDR3 runs 15 residues. CDR3 protein: CASSAAGQPNQPQHF. CDR3 DNA: TGTGCCAGCAGCGCAGCGGGACAGCCTAATCAGCCCCAGCATTTT.

This clone appeared once. The chain has TRBV28 and TRBJ2-3; D not certain. The CDR3 totals 13 residues. Germline lookup yields CDR1 MDHEN and CDR2 SYDVKM. Deletions cut 5 bases from V and 3 bases from J, with 9 bases between. The chain's CDR3 is CASSQRRTDTQYF. The CDR3 region has the DNA TGTGCCAGCAGTCAGCGCCGGACAGATACGCAGTATTTT.

The chain carries TRBV7-9 and TRBJ2-7; 9 bases line up with TRBD2. The trim removed 5 bases at V and 3 bases at J, leaving 2 bases unmatched. CDR3 length equals 13 residues. The germline gives CDR1 SEHNR, CDR2 FQNEAQ (reference sequence). The CDR3 nucleotides read TGTGCCAGCAGCAGCGGGGGGATCTACGAGCAGTACTTC. It codes for CASSSGGIYEQYF.

Remarks on this clone: At the DNA level, this CDR3 is encoded by other sequences in the same sample as well. The chain recombines TRBV7-9 with TRBJ2-7; maybe TRBD2 (7 bases). The CDR3 has 13 amino acids. The V gene's germline CDR1 is SEHNR and CDR2 FQNEAQ (reference sequence). V was clipped by 5 bases and J by 2 bases, with 10 bases between them. The CDR3 region has the DNA TGTGCCAGCAGCCCCGGGGGGCCCTACGAGCAGTACTTC. Its protein product is CASSPGGPYEQYF.

This clone was recorded a few times. This chain connects TRBV30 to TRBJ2-7, with 11 bases that match TRBD2. This CDR3 comprises 12 residues. V was clipped by 1 base and J by 10 bases; unmatched bases: 3. The V gene's germline CDR1 is GTSNPN and CDR2 SVGIG (reference sequence). CDR3 protein: CAWSEGLAEQYF. The DNA of the CDR3 is TGTGCCTGGAGTGAGGGACTAGCGGAACAGTACTTC. Combining the CDR3 with reference TRBV30 and TRBJ2-7 gives the whole variable domain SQTIHQWPATLVQPVGSPLSLECTVEGTSNPNLYWYRQAAGRGLQLLFYSVGIGQISSEVPQNLSASRPQDRQFILSSKKLLLSDSGFYLCAWSEGLAEQYFGPGTRLTVT.

The J gene is TRBJ1-2, the V gene TRBV10-3, with D unresolved. The CDR3 loop spans 12 amino acids. Germline CDR1 and CDR2: ENHRY and SYGVKD. V was trimmed by 0 bases and J by 10 bases, leaving 9 bases between them. In nucleotides, the CDR3 is TGTGCCATCAGTGAGTCAAAGTATTACTACACCTTC. Translated: CAISESKYYYTF.

The chain carries TRBV27 and TRBJ1-1, with 7 bases lining up with TRBD1. The junction had 4 bases not matched to a gene; V was cut back by 3 bases and J by 6 bases. The germline gives CDR1 MNHEY, CDR2 SMNVEV (reference sequence). The CDR3 totals 13 residues. The CDR3 loop is CASSFSTGAEAFF. Written as DNA, the CDR3 is TGTGCCAGCAGTTTCTCTACAGGGGCTGAAGCTTTCTTT.

The gene calls are TRBV7-9 and TRBJ1-4, with unresolved D. Between the trimmed V and J ends, which lost 7 bases and 7 bases, there was a span of 13 bases. This CDR3 is built from 13 residues. The germline V gene has CDR1 SEHNR and CDR2 FQNEAQ (reference sequence). DNA for the CDR3: TGTGCCAGCACCCTGGGTAGGGCTGAAAAACTGTTTTTT. This sequence encodes CASTLGRAEKLFF.

The chain joins TRBV9 to TRBJ2-3; maybe TRBD2 (5 bases). V lost 1 base and J lost 3, with 9 bases in between. This CDR3 spans 14 amino acids. Germline V gives CDR1 SGDLS, CDR2 YYNGEE. CDR3 in DNA: TGTGCCAGCAGCGTATACGGGAATACAGATACGCAGTATTTT. It translates to CASSVYGNTDTQYF. The whole variable domain, remainder taken from reference TRBV9 and TRBJ2-3, is DSGVTQTPKHLITATGQRVTLRCSPRSGDLSVYWYQQSLDQGLQFLIQYYNGEERAKGNILERFSAQQFPDLHSELNLSSLELGDSALYFCASSVYGNTDTQYFGPGTRLTVL.

The chain employs TRBV14 and TRBJ2-1; 10 bases line up with TRBD1. Germline V gives CDR1 SGHDN, CDR2 FVKESK. The V segment lost 4 bases and the J segment 7 bases; nucleotides outside the gene matches: 4. The CDR3 runs to 14 residues. Here the CDR3 reads CASSLWTGGNEQFF. The CDR3 nucleotides are TGTGCCAGCAGCCTTTGGACAGGGGGGAATGAGCAGTTCTTC.

This chain joins TRBV5-6 and TRBJ2-2; D assignment may be TRBD1 or TRBD2 (5 bases each). Germline V gene lookup returns CDR1 SGHDT and CDR2 YYEEEE. CDR3 length equals 14 residues. V dropped 4 bases and J dropped 5 bases, with 12 bases sitting between them. The CDR3 sequence: CASSLSGSTGELFF. DNA of the CDR3: TGTGCCAGCAGCCTCTCAGGGAGTACCGGGGAGCTGTTTTTT.